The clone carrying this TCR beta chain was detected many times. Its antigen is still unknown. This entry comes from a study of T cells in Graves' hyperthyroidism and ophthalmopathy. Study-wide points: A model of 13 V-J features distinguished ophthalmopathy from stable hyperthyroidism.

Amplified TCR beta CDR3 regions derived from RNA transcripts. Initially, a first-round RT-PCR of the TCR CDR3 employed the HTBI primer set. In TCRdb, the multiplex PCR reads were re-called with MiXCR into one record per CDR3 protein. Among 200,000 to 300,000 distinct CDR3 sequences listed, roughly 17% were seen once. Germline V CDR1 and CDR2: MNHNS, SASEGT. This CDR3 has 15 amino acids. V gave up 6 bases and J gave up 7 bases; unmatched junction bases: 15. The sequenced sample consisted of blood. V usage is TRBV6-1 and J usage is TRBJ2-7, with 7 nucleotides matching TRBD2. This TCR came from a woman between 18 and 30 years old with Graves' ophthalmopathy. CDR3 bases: TGTGCCAGCAGCCGACGACTAGCCTACCTTGGAGAGCAGTACTTC. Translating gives CASSRRLAYLGEQYF.